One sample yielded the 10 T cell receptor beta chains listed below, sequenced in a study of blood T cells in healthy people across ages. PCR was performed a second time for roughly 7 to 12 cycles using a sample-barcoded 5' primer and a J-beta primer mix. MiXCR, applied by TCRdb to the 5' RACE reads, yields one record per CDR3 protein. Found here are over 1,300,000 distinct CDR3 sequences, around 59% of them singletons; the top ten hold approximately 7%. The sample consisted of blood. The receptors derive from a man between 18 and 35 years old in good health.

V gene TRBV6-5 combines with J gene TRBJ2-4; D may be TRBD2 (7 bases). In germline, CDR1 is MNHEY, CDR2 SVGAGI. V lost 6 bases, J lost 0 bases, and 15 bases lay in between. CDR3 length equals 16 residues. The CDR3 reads CASSPLGGQAKNIQYF. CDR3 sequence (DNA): TGTGCCAGCAGCCCACTCGGGGGGCAAGCCAAAAACATTCAGTACTTC.

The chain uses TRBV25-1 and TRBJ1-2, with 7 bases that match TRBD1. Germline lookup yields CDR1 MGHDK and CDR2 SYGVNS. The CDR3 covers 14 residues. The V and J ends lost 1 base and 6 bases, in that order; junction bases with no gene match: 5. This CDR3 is CASSESWQGDGYTF. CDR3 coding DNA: TGTGCCAGCAGTGAATCGTGGCAGGGGGATGGCTACACCTTC.

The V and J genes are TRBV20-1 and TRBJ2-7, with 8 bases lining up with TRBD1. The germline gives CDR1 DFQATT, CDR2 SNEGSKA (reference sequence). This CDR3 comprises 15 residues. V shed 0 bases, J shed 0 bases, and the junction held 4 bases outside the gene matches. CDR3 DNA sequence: TGCAGTGCTAGAGACAGGGGGCCTCCCTCCTACGAGCAGTACTTC. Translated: CSARDRGPPSYEQYF.

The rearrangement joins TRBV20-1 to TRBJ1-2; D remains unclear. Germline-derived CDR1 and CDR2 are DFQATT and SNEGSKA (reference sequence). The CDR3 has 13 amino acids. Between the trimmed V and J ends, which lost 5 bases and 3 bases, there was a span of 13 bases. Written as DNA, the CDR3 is TGCAGTGCTTTCTCCGGCCGGGACTATGGCTACACCTTC. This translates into CSAFSGRDYGYTF.

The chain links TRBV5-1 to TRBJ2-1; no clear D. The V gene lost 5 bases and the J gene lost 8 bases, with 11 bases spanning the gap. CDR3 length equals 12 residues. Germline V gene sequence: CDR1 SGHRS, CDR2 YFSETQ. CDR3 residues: CASRTGEYEQFF. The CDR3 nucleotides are TGCGCCAGCAGAACCGGCGAATATGAGCAGTTCTTC.

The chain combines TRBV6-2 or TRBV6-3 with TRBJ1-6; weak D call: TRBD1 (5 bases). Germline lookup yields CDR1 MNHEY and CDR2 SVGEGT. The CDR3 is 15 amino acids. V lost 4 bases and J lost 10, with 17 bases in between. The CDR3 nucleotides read TGTGCCAGCAGTTTGGGGGGAGGACGCGGCTCACCCCTCCACTTT. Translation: CASSLGGGRGSPLHF.

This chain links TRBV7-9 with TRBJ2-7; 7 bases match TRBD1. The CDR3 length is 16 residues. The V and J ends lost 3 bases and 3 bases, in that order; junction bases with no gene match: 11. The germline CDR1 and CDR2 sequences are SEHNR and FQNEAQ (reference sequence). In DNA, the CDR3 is TGTGCCAGCAGCTTCCCGCGACAGGGTTATTACTACGAGCAGTACTTC. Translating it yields CASSFPRQGYYYEQYF.

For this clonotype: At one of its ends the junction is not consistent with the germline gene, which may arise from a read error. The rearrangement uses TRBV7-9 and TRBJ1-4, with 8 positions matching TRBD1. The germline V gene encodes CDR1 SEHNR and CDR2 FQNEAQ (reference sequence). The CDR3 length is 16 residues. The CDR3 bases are TGTGCCGGCAGCTTTCTCAAACAGGGGGATCAGGAAAAACTGTTTTTT. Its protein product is CAGSFLKQGDQEKLFF.

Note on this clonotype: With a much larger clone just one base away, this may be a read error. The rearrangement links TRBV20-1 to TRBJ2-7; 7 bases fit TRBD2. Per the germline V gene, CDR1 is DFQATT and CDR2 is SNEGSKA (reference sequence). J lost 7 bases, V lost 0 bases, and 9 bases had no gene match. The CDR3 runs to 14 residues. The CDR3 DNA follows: TGCAGTGCTAGAGATGTGACTAGCCACAATGAGCAGTACTTC. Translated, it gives CSARDVTSHNEQYF.

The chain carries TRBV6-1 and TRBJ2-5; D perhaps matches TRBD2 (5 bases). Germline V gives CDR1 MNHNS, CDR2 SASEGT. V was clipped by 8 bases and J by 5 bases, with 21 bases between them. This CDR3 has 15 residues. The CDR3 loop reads CASSPGFLLGETQYF. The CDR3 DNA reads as TGTGCCAGCTCACCGGGGTTCCTACTTGGGGAGACCCAGTACTTC.